The clone carrying this TCR beta chain was seen only a few times. The antigen remains undetermined. The CDR3 covers 14 residues. Germline values: CDR1 SNHLY, CDR2 FYNNEI. The ends were cut back, 4 bases at V and 1 base at J, with 10 bases in the middle. These data are taken from a study of T cells after yellow fever vaccination. The study's findings and limits: Though weaker, the secondary response peaked faster, on day 5 versus 15.

In TCRdb, the 5' RACE reads were re-called with MiXCR into one record per CDR3 protein. The repertoire includes 150,000 to 200,000 distinct CDR3 sequences, roughly 6.2% of them detected once, and roughly 3% sits in the top ten. This chain joins TRBV2 and TRBJ2-5; D ambiguous. This specimen was CD4+ T cells sorted from PBMCs, taken on the day of the first yellow fever vaccination. The receptor's source is a man aged 18 to 29 who received the YFV17D yellow fever vaccine. The CDR3 protein is CASSVSRTQETQYF. The CDR3 bases are TGTGCCAGCAGTGTTTCCAGGACCCAAGAGACCCAGTACTTC.